These 12 T cell receptor beta chains came from one sample sequenced in a study of T cell responses to AZD1222 COVID-19 vaccine (dated by TCRdb to about 2021). Library prep was done by the immunoSEQ multiplex PCR assay. In TCRdb, the immuneACCESS table is reduced to in-frame sequences with V and J assigned. These tables do not hold every clone; where another copy was compared, an unresolved V gene accounts for under half, and the others remain unexplained. This sample is represented by approximately 130,000 clones; about nine tenths of them were singletons. Together, the top ten hold 7.2% of the sample. Interpreted using the paper, the time point label stands for: baseline before first vaccination. Sequencing was performed on peripheral blood, taken on day 0 of AZD1222 vaccination. These receptors originate from an adult in good health.

The CDR3 DNA sequence: TGTGCCAGCAGTGGGCGCTTGGGAGACAACACTGAAGCTTTCTTT. Translated, it gives CASSGRLGDNTEAFF. The chain is built from TRBV2 and TRBJ1-1; D is ambiguous. V was cut by 4 bases and J by 2 bases, with 14 bases left in between. The CDR3 is made up of 15 amino acids. Germline loops: CDR1 SNHLY, CDR2 FYNNEI.

This clone was recorded once. The rearrangement links TRBV6-6 to TRBJ2-7, with 8 positions matching TRBD1. This CDR3 has 14 amino acids. The J segment lost 6 bases and the V segment lost 6 bases, leaving 10 bases of the junction unmatched. CDR1 MNHNY and CDR2 SVGAGI come from the germline V gene (reference sequence). This chain's CDR3 is CASRTGTGAIEQYF. The CDR3 nucleotides read TGTGCCAGCAGAACCGGGACAGGAGCGATCGAGCAGTACTTC.

The chain carries TRBV7-9 and TRBJ2-1; a possible D gene is TRBD2 (5 bases). This CDR3 is 15 amino acids long. V was trimmed by 5 bases and J by 2 bases, leaving 13 bases between them. The germline CDR1 and CDR2 sequences are SEHNR and FQNEAQ (reference sequence). Here the CDR3 DNA reads TGTGCCAGCAGCCCCCCCGTGAGGGCCTACAATGAGCAGTTCTTC. Residues: CASSPPVRAYNEQFF.

This clone occurred a few times. The J gene is TRBJ1-6, the V gene TRBV7-2, with no clear D. The V gene lost 1 base and the J gene lost 13 bases, with 11 bases spanning the gap. CDR1 is SGHTA, CDR2 FQGNSA, per germline. This CDR3 spans 13 amino acids. In DNA form, the CDR3 reads TGTGCCAGCAGCTTAGGGACGGGAGATCCCCTCCACTTT. Protein product: CASSLGTGDPLHF. Full variable domain (remainder filled in from reference TRBV7-2 and TRBJ1-6): GAGVSQSPSNKVTEKGKDVELRCDPISGHTALYWYRQSLGQGLEFLIYFQGNSAPDKSGLPSDRFSAERTGGSVSTLTIQRTQQEDSAVYLCASSLGTGDPLHFGNGTRLTVT.

V and J are TRBV5-1 and TRBJ2-7; D possibly corresponds to TRBD2 (5 bases). CDR1 SGHRS and CDR2 YFSETQ come from the germline V gene. The CDR3 is 13 residues long. V lost 4 bases and J lost 6, with 14 bases in between. CDR3 sequence reads: CASSPGASREQYF. CDR3 bases: TGCGCCAGCAGCCCAGGCGCTAGCCGCGAGCAGTACTTC.

The genes are TRBV2 and TRBJ1-5; D unclear. The V and J ends lost 5 bases and 0 bases respectively, with 5 bases between them. CDR3 length equals 13 residues. The germline CDR1 and CDR2 sequences are SNHLY and FYNNEI. The CDR3 DNA is TGTGCCAGCAGTAGAATTAGCAATCAGCCCCAGCATTTT. This gives the protein CASSRISNQPQHF. The complete variable domain, with remaining parts taken from reference TRBV2 and TRBJ1-5, reads EPEVTQTPSHQVTQMGQEVILRCVPISNHLYFYWYRQILGQKVEFLVSFYNNEISEKSEIFDDQFSVERPDGSNFTLKIRSTKLEDSAMYFCASSRISNQPQHFGDGTRLSIL.

The V and J genes are TRBV5-1 and TRBJ1-1, with D possibly being TRBD1 (6 bases). This CDR3 is built from 14 residues. The ends were cut back, 3 bases at V and 5 bases at J, with 14 bases in the middle. Germline V gives CDR1 SGHRS, CDR2 YFSETQ. The CDR3 loop reads CASSWGRAGTEAFF. The CDR3 DNA is TGCGCCAGCAGCTGGGGGCGGGCGGGGACTGAAGCTTTCTTT.

The chain employs TRBV13 and TRBJ2-2, with unresolved D. This CDR3 has 12 residues. Trimming took off 8 bases at V and 2 bases at J, with 6 bases between the two ends. Germline CDR1 reads PRHDT; CDR2 reads FYEKMQ (reference sequence). CDR3 coding DNA: TGTGCCAGCTTGAGAAACACCGGGGAGCTGTTTTTT. It codes for CASLRNTGELFF.

The CDR3 sequence: CASSLRRQGGYYGYTF. In DNA, the CDR3 is TGTGCCAGCAGCTTAAGACGACAGGGGGGGTACTATGGCTACACCTTC. The J gene is TRBJ1-2, the V gene TRBV7-8, with 9 nucleotides matching TRBD1. The germline gives CDR1 SGHVS, CDR2 FQNEAQ. The V segment lost 2 bases and the J segment 3 bases; nucleotides outside the gene matches: 7. The CDR3 is 16 amino acids. Filled out from reference TRBV7-8 and TRBJ1-2, the complete variable domain reads GAGVSQSPRYKVAKRGQDVALRCDPISGHVSLFWYQQALGQGPEFLTYFQNEAQLDKSGLPSDRFFAERPEGSVSTLKIQRTQQEDSAVYLCASSLRRQGGYYGYTFGSGTRLTVV.

This rearrangement joins TRBV5-4 to TRBJ1-2, with D uncertain. The germline V gene encodes CDR1 SGHNT and CDR2 YYREEE (reference sequence). The CDR3 covers 13 residues. Between the trimmed V and J ends, which lost 3 bases and 2 bases, there was a span of 8 bases. In DNA form, the CDR3 reads TGTGCCAGCAGCTCGTGGAAGAACTATGGCTACACCTTC. Its protein is CASSSWKNYGYTF.

The chain is built from TRBV11-2 and TRBJ2-7, with D unclear. Trimming stripped 1 base from V and 6 bases from J, with 16 bases between. This CDR3 spans 15 amino acids. Germline CDR1 reads SGHAT; CDR2 reads FQNNGV. This CDR3 reads CASSLGDTGRSEQYF. The CDR3 DNA follows: TGTGCCAGCAGCTTAGGGGATACCGGTCGGTCCGAGCAGTACTTC.

The chain links TRBV28 to TRBJ1-4; D gene uncertain. Trimming cost V 4 bases and J 4 bases, with 10 bases left between them. Germline CDR1 reads MDHEN; CDR2 reads SYDVKM. The CDR3 spans 14 residues. CDR3 region: CASSSSALNEKLFF. CDR3 in DNA: TGTGCCAGCAGTTCATCGGCCCTTAATGAAAAACTGTTTTTT.